Below are 31 T cell receptor beta chains sequenced from a single sample in a study of graft-versus-host responses after intestinal transplantation. The table came from immunoSEQ multiplex PCR; TCRdb's copy has only in-frame clones and leaves some out. The sample gives around 110,000 clones, over 75% of which show up once; more than 0.15% is in the top ten. These receptors' antigens are unknown. The sample in question was unstimulated CD4+ T cells sorted from spleen or lymph node cells, obtained before intestinal transplant. Receptors originate from a human donor who received an intestinal transplant.

The chain uses TRBV2 and TRBJ2-1, with 12 positions matching TRBD1. Looked up from germline, CDR1 is SNHLY and CDR2 is FYNNEI. This CDR3 has 18 amino acids. The V segment lost 9 bases and the J segment 7 bases; nucleotides outside the gene matches: 19. CDR3: CARRGTGGGAGALNEQFF. The CDR3 DNA follows: TGTGCCAGAAGGGGGACAGGGGGCGGAGCGGGAGCATTGAATGAGCAGTTCTTC.

V is TRBV6-1 and J is TRBJ1-1; D possibly corresponds to TRBD1 (5 bases). V was shortened by 3 bases and J by 6 bases, with 14 bases between the two germline ends. This CDR3 is 14 amino acids long. Germline V gene data show CDR1 as MNHNS and CDR2 as SASEGT. CDR3 loop: CASSDGGVRAEAFF. CDR3 DNA: TGTGCCAGCAGTGACGGGGGGGTAAGGGCTGAAGCTTTCTTT.

The rearrangement uses TRBV6-1 and TRBJ1-2, with TRBD1 matching over 8 bases. This CDR3 region has 13 residues. Trimming removed 6 bases from V and 4 bases from J; junction bases left unmatched: 4. Germline lookup yields CDR1 MNHNS and CDR2 SASEGT. In DNA form, the CDR3 reads TGTGCCAGCAGGGACAGGGAGGGCTATGGCTACACCTTC. It codes for CASRDREGYGYTF.

The rearrangement uses TRBV28 and TRBJ1-5; TRBD1 aligns across 11 bases. V shed 3 bases and J 0 bases; nucleotides not matched to a gene: 4. Germline V CDR1 and CDR2: MDHEN, SYDVKM. The CDR3 length is 17 residues. Here the CDR3 DNA reads TGTGCCAGCAGTTTGGCCGGGACAGGGGGTAGCAATCAGCCCCAGCATTTT. As protein: CASSLAGTGGSNQPQHF.

The DNA of the CDR3 is TGTGCCAGCAGGATGACTAGCGGGGATTCCTACGAGCAGTACTTC. Its protein product is CASRMTSGDSYEQYF. The chain joins TRBV27 to TRBJ2-7; 11 nucleotides agree with TRBD2. The germline V gene has CDR1 MNHEY and CDR2 SMNVEV (reference sequence). CDR3 size: 15 residues. The junction had 5 bases not matched to a gene; V was cut back by 6 bases and J by 1 base.

V usage is TRBV7-9 and J usage is TRBJ2-5; 7 nucleotides agree with TRBD1. The germline V gene has CDR1 SEHNR and CDR2 FQNEAQ (reference sequence). The CDR3 covers 13 residues. V dropped 6 bases and J dropped 5; count of bases not matched to a gene: 6. The DNA for the CDR3 is TGTGCCAGCAGTGACAGGGCCCGGGAGACCCAGTACTTC. It specifies CASSDRARETQYF.

DNA of the CDR3: TGCGCCAGCAGCTTGGTGGCGGGAGGGCCCGGGGAGCTGTTTTTT. Residues: CASSLVAGGPGELFF. The chain links TRBV5-1 to TRBJ2-2; 9 positions agree with TRBD2. Germline CDR1 is SGHRS and CDR2 is YFSETQ. This CDR3 contains 15 residues. After removal of 0 bases from V and 6 bases from J, the junction contained 3 bases not matched to a gene.

In this sample, this clone turned up once. In the same sample, other DNA sequences code for this CDR3. The chain combines TRBV5-1 with TRBJ2-1, with TRBD2 matching over 8 bases. This CDR3 has 14 amino acids. The V gene end was trimmed by 1 base and the J gene end by 9 bases; junction bases not matched to a gene: 6. The germline V gene encodes CDR1 SGHRS and CDR2 YFSETQ. CDR3 region: CASSLLAGGGEQFF. CDR3 in DNA: TGCGCCAGCAGCTTGCTAGCGGGTGGGGGTGAGCAGTTCTTC. Looking up the rest from reference TRBV5-1 and TRBJ2-1 gives the full variable domain: KAGVTQTPRYLIKTRGQQVTLSCSPISGHRSVSWYQQTPGQGLQFLFEYFSETQRNKGNFPGRFSGRQFSNSRSEMNVSTLELGDSALYLCASSLLAGGGEQFFGPGTRLTVL.

This sequence joins TRBV20-1 and TRBJ1-1; D is uncertain. Per germline, CDR1 DFQATT and CDR2 SNEGSKA (reference sequence). CDR3 size: 10 residues. V was cut by 3 bases and J by 11 bases, with 10 bases left in between. The CDR3 DNA sequence: TGCAGTGCTAGTGGAGGTCGGGCTTTCTTT. Its protein product is CSASGGRAFF.

The chain links TRBV18 to TRBJ1-4; D is ambiguous. The CDR3 contains 14 residues. Looked up from germline, CDR1 is KGHSH and CDR2 is LQKENI. Trimming removed 2 bases from V and 6 bases from J, with 10 bases in between. The CDR3 DNA is TGTGCCAGCTCACCAGCGATGTCCGATGAAAAACTGTTTTTT. As protein: CASSPAMSDEKLFF.

The gene calls are TRBV6-5 and TRBJ1-2, with D possibly being TRBD1 (5 bases). The V end lost 3 bases, the J end lost 8 bases, and 19 bases lay between the germline ends. CDR1 is MNHEY, CDR2 SVGAGI, per germline. The CDR3 is made up of 15 amino acids. The CDR3 reads CASSYGGTVHSGYTF. CDR3 DNA: TGTGCCAGCAGTTATGGAGGGACGGTGCATTCCGGCTACACCTTC.

In this sample, this clone turned up a few times. V is TRBV7-6 and J is TRBJ2-2, with 14 positions matching TRBD2. Germline loops: CDR1 SGHVS, CDR2 FNYEAQ. V shed 5 bases, J shed 5 bases, and the junction held 4 bases outside the gene matches. CDR3 length equals 16 residues. CDR3 sequence reads: CASSPGTSGRTGELFF. As DNA, the CDR3 is TGTGCCAGCAGCCCGGGGACTAGCGGGAGAACCGGGGAGCTGTTTTTT.

This clone was seen only once. V is TRBV6-1 and J is TRBJ1-4; 9 bases agree with TRBD1. V was clipped by 8 bases and J by 16 bases; unmatched bases: 17. The CDR3 extends over 14 amino acids. Germline CDR1 is MNHNS and CDR2 is SASEGT. For the CDR3, the DNA is TGTGCCAGCGTCTCCGGGACAGGGCGTTTAAACTCGTTTTTT. Translating it yields CASVSGTGRLNSFF.

The V and J genes are TRBV5-1 and TRBJ1-5; no firm D call. The CDR3 extends over 13 amino acids. V lost 5 bases to trimming and J lost 5 bases, with 11 bases between them. The germline CDR1 and CDR2 sequences are SGHRS and YFSETQ. CDR3 in amino acids: CASSFSGDQPQHF. The DNA of the CDR3 is TGCGCCAGCAGTTTTTCCGGAGATCAGCCCCAGCATTTT.

The J gene is TRBJ1-5, the V gene TRBV7-2, with D perhaps matching TRBD1 (6 bases). The CDR3 contains 14 residues. V shed 10 bases and J shed 4 bases, with 17 bases lying between them. Germline V gene data show CDR1 as SGHTA and CDR2 as FQGNSA. The CDR3 reads CAKAGVSKNQPQHF. CDR3 DNA: TGTGCCAAGGCAGGGGTTAGTAAGAATCAGCCCCAGCATTTT. Variable domain in full (rest from reference TRBV7-2 and TRBJ1-5): GAGVSQSPSNKVTEKGKDVELRCDPISGHTALYWYRQSLGQGLEFLIYFQGNSAPDKSGLPSDRFSAERTGGSVSTLTIQRTQQEDSAVYLCAKAGVSKNQPQHFGDGTRLSIL.

This clone was recorded only once. The chain combines TRBV19 with TRBJ2-2; 10 bases align to TRBD2. There are 15 residues in the CDR3. The ends lost 3 bases at V and 7 bases at J; junction bases unmatched: 5. Germline CDR1 and CDR2: LNHDA and SQIVND (reference sequence). As DNA, the CDR3 is TGTGCCAGTAGTATCCTAGCGGGAGCCCACGGGGAGCTGTTTTTT. As protein: CASSILAGAHGELFF.

The J gene is TRBJ1-5, the V gene TRBV19, with D unclear. The germline V gene has CDR1 LNHDA and CDR2 SQIVND (reference sequence). The CDR3 contains 15 residues. Trimming took off 1 base at V and 4 bases at J, with 11 bases between the two ends. CDR3 residues: CASSIGGEPNQPQHF. CDR3 nucleotides: TGTGCCAGTAGTATAGGGGGAGAGCCGAATCAGCCCCAGCATTTT.

The chain recombines TRBV5-1 with TRBJ2-3; D remains ambiguous. The V and J ends lost 5 bases and 0 bases respectively, with 16 bases between them. The CDR3 covers 16 residues. Germline V CDR1 and CDR2: SGHRS, YFSETQ. CDR3 in amino acids: CASRDNVIASTDTQYF. In DNA, the CDR3 is TGCGCCAGCAGAGATAACGTGATAGCTAGCACAGATACGCAGTATTTT.

This sequence joins TRBV13 and TRBJ1-1; D remains unclear. The CDR3 contains 19 residues. Trimming stripped 0 bases from V and 2 bases from J, with 22 bases between. Per the germline V gene, CDR1 is PRHDT and CDR2 is FYEKMQ (reference sequence). The CDR3 protein is CASSLGTSIWERFNTEAFF. The DNA for the CDR3 is TGTGCCAGCAGCTTAGGGACGTCTATTTGGGAGCGGTTTAACACTGAAGCTTTCTTT.

This clone was counted between two and nine times. V and J are TRBV6-8 and TRBJ2-7, with 7 bases matching TRBD1. The CDR3 has 12 amino acids. Germline values: CDR1 MNHGY, CDR2 SAAAGT. Trimming removed 6 bases from V and 8 bases from J; junction bases left unmatched: 7. This CDR3 is CASRPDRVKQYF. The CDR3 region has the DNA TGTGCCAGCAGACCCGACAGGGTTAAGCAGTACTTC.

The rearrangement uses TRBV18 and TRBJ1-2, with D maybe TRBD1 (5 bases). Trimming removed 4 bases from V and 5 bases from J, with 20 bases in between. Per the germline V gene, CDR1 is KGHSH and CDR2 is LQKENI. CDR3 length: 16 residues. The CDR3 loop reads CASSQEKAGPSYGYTF. For the CDR3, the DNA is TGTGCCAGCTCACAGGAGAAAGCGGGACCTAGTTATGGCTACACCTTC.

V and J are TRBV9 and TRBJ1-2, with D uncertain. The germline V and J ends were trimmed by 1 base and 7 bases, with 14 bases remaining between them. The CDR3 is made up of 14 amino acids. CDR1 SGDLS and CDR2 YYNGEE come from the germline V gene. The CDR3, as DNA: TGTGCCAGCAGCGTAAGTGGCTCTAGTGGTGGCTACACCTTC. It is translated as CASSVSGSSGGYTF.

V is TRBV28 and J is TRBJ1-4; 7 positions match TRBD1. Germline lookup yields CDR1 MDHEN and CDR2 SYDVKM. V shed 6 bases, J shed 7 bases, and the junction held 8 bases outside the gene matches. The CDR3 runs to 14 residues. The CDR3 region has the DNA TGTGCCAGCAGCCCCGACAGGGTTGGTGAAAAACTGTTTTTT. It is translated as CASSPDRVGEKLFF.

V and J are TRBV7-9 and TRBJ2-1, with 12 bases that match TRBD2. Germline trimming cut 4 bases from V and 4 bases from J; bases unmatched to any gene: 5. Germline CDR1 reads SEHNR; CDR2 reads FQNEAQ (reference sequence). The CDR3 is 16 amino acids. The CDR3, as DNA: TGTGCCAGCAGCTCTTCGACTAGCGGGGGATACAATGAGCAGTTCTTC. This codes for CASSSSTSGGYNEQFF.

This sequence joins TRBV30 and TRBJ1-3; D unclear. This CDR3 contains 14 residues. Deletions cut 0 bases from V and 7 bases from J, with 13 bases between. Per the germline V gene, CDR1 is GTSNPN and CDR2 is SVGIG (reference sequence). The CDR3 protein is CAWSVSSFGNTIYF. For the CDR3, the DNA is TGTGCCTGGAGTGTATCCTCGTTCGGGAACACCATATATTTT.

V is TRBV7-9 and J is TRBJ2-5, with 7 bases that match TRBD2. CDR3 length: 16 residues. V was pared by 1 base and J by 2 bases, with 7 bases of the junction left unmatched. The V gene's germline CDR1 is SEHNR and CDR2 FQNEAQ (reference sequence). CDR3 in DNA: TGTGCCAGCAGCTTAGGGGGCGTCGGGGGGCAAGAGACCCAGTACTTC. Its translation: CASSLGGVGGQETQYF.

The chain uses TRBV10-3 and TRBJ2-7, with 8 nucleotides matching TRBD1. V shed 4 bases and J 5 bases; nucleotides not matched to a gene: 10. CDR3 size: 15 residues. CDR1 is ENHRY and CDR2 is SYGVKD in the germline V gene. CDR3 region: CAISVLGQGQNEQYF. CDR3 nucleotide sequence: TGTGCCATCAGTGTTTTAGGACAGGGCCAAAACGAGCAGTACTTC.

This rearrangement joins TRBV6-5 to TRBJ2-3; 8 bases agree with TRBD2. Losses at the gene ends were 8 bases for V and 0 bases for J; bases not matched to a gene: 4. The CDR3 is made up of 14 amino acids. From germline, CDR1 is MNHEY and CDR2 SVGAGI. In DNA form, the CDR3 reads TGTGCCAGCCTTGCGGGGGGCAGCACAGATACGCAGTATTTT. This gives the protein CASLAGGSTDTQYF.

V is TRBV10-3 and J is TRBJ1-5, with D unresolved. Trimming took 6 bases from V and 2 from J, leaving 20 bases between them. This CDR3 is built from 17 residues. CDR1 ENHRY and CDR2 SYGVKD come from the germline V gene. DNA of the CDR3: TGTGCCATCAGCGAACCGGGTGCGGGTAGGGGCAATCAGCCCCAGCATTTT. Translation: CAISEPGAGRGNQPQHF.

This chain uses TRBV30 with TRBJ1-5; D is perhaps TRBD1 (6 bases). Trimming removed 1 base from V and 6 bases from J, with 13 bases in between. This CDR3 has 14 residues. Germline CDR1 is GTSNPN and CDR2 is SVGIG (reference sequence). The CDR3: CAWSGGGAGQPQHF. The CDR3, as DNA: TGTGCCTGGAGTGGGGGGGGCGCGGGTCAGCCCCAGCATTTT. The entire variable domain, with the rest obtained from reference TRBV30 and TRBJ1-5, is as follows: SQTIHQWPATLVQPVGSPLSLECTVEGTSNPNLYWYRQAAGRGLQLLFYSVGIGQISSEVPQNLSASRPQDRQFILSSKKLLLSDSGFYLCAWSGGGAGQPQHFGDGTRLSIL.

The CDR3 bases are TGTGCCAGCAGCAAAACCTTAACAGGGTACGAGCAGTACTTC. Translation gives CASSKTLTGYEQYF. This rearrangement joins TRBV27 to TRBJ2-7; possible D gene TRBD1, 6 bases. Per germline, CDR1 MNHEY and CDR2 SMNVEV (reference sequence). This CDR3 region has 14 residues. Deletions cut 6 bases from V and 4 bases from J, with 16 bases between.